This record covers a single TCR beta chain. The data stem from a study of blood T cell repertoires in COVID-19. Study information: Nucleic acid was either cDNA or gDNA, and it came from T cells, B-cell-depleted T cells, or PBMCs.

Method: immunoSEQ multiplex PCR; TCRdb's copy keeps in-frame clones and lacks some. The sample shows fewer than 35,000 clones, 89% of them seen only once. This receptor was obtained from a man older than 75 with acute or convalescent COVID-19. The sequencing sample was made of peripheral blood.

The CDR3: CAISRTGGTEAFF. Here the CDR3 DNA reads TGTGCCATCAGTCGTACAGGGGGCACTGAAGCTTTCTTT. V is TRBV10-3 and J is TRBJ1-1, with TRBD1 identical over 8 bases. Germline V gene lookup returns CDR1 ENHRY and CDR2 SYGVKD. Trimming at V came to 5 bases and at J to 4 bases, leaving 3 bases not matched to a gene. This CDR3 spans 13 amino acids.